The 30 T cell receptor beta chains below all came from one sample that was sequenced in a study of PD-1 blockade in classical Hodgkin lymphoma. Method: immunoSEQ multiplex PCR; TCRdb's copy keeps in-frame clones and lacks some. This table has fewer than 65,000 clones, about 92% appearing once. Each patient experienced a relapse that followed autologous stem cell transplantation, and brentuximab vedotin exposure varied. The sequencing used peripheral blood mononuclear cells (PBMCs), collected at baseline. The receptors were sampled from a human donor with classical Hodgkin lymphoma.

V is TRBV7-2 and J is TRBJ2-1, with TRBD1 matching over 8 bases. Germline CDR1 SGHTA, CDR2 FQGNSA. V trimming: 6 bases; J trimming: 0 bases; junction bases outside the gene matches: 1. The CDR3 loop spans 14 amino acids. The CDR3 DNA follows: TGTGCCAGCAGAGACAGGGGCTCCTACAATGAGCAGTTCTTC. Amino acid sequence: CASRDRGSYNEQFF.

This clone was observed once. The chain links TRBV7-2 to TRBJ2-5; 10 positions match TRBD2. In germline, CDR1 is SGHTA, CDR2 FQGNSA. This CDR3 spans 20 amino acids. V lost 0 bases and J lost 7; bases outside the gene matches: 20. CDR3 sequence reads: CASSLADRFTSGNLGWTQYF. DNA of the CDR3: TGTGCCAGCAGCTTAGCGGACAGGTTTACTAGCGGGAACCTTGGATGGACCCAGTACTTC.

The CDR3 nucleotides read TGTGCCAGCAGCTTAAGGACACACTACGAGCAGTACTTC. Translated, it gives CASSLRTHYEQYF. V gene TRBV11-1 combines with J gene TRBJ2-7; a possible D gene is TRBD1 (5 bases). Germline-derived CDR1 and CDR2 are SGHAT and FQDESV (reference sequence). The CDR3 runs to 13 residues. Trimming took 2 bases from V and 3 from J, leaving 8 bases between them.

The CDR3 nucleotides are TGCAGCGTTGATTCTTCGGGGGACAGCACTGAAGCTTTCTTT. Its translation: CSVDSSGDSTEAFF. The rearrangement links TRBV29-1 to TRBJ1-1, with 7 nucleotides matching TRBD1. V lost 3 bases to trimming and J lost 4 bases; unmatched junction nucleotides: 8. Per germline, CDR1 SQVTM and CDR2 ANQGSEA. This CDR3 has 14 amino acids.

This clone was counted between two and nine times. The V call is TRBV7-9, the J call TRBJ2-7; D is undetermined. The V end lost 6 bases, the J end lost 4 bases, and 7 bases lay between the germline ends. The CDR3 extends over 11 amino acids. Germline CDR1 SEHNR, CDR2 FQNEAQ (reference sequence). CDR3 region: CASSYEYEQYF. For the CDR3, the DNA is TGTGCCAGCAGTTACGAGTACGAGCAGTACTTC. The full variable domain, in which reference TRBV7-9 and TRBJ2-7 provide the parts outside the CDR3, is DTGVSQNPRHKITKRGQNVTFRCDPISEHNRLYWYRQTLGQGPEFLTYFQNEAQLEKSRLLSDRFSAERPKGSFSTLEIQRTEQGDSAMYLCASSYEYEQYFGPGTRLTVT.

The chain is built from TRBV7-9 and TRBJ2-1, with a possible D match to TRBD2 (6 bases). The CDR3 length is 16 residues. Germline loops: CDR1 SEHNR, CDR2 FQNEAQ (reference sequence). V lost 5 bases and J 8 bases, leaving 22 bases between the germline ends. CDR3 nucleotide sequence: TGTGCCAGCAGCCCATTGAGAGCGGGCGGTGGGGATGAGCAGTTCTTC. It yields the protein CASSPLRAGGGDEQFF.

This clone has a single count. The CDR3 sequence is CASSLAGLARTGSMNTEAFF. Here the CDR3 DNA reads TGCGCCAGCAGCTTGGCAGGGCTCGCCCGGACAGGGAGCATGAACACTGAAGCTTTCTTT. V and J are TRBV5-1 and TRBJ1-1, with 8 bases lining up with TRBD1. J lost 0 bases, V lost 0 bases, and 16 bases had no gene match. Germline CDR1 SGHRS, CDR2 YFSETQ. The CDR3 consists of 20 residues.

This rearrangement joins TRBV5-1 to TRBJ1-1, with TRBD1 identical over 12 bases. CDR3 length equals 19 residues. Germline assignment: CDR1 SGHRS and CDR2 YFSETQ. The J segment lost 0 bases and the V segment lost 1 base, leaving 10 bases of the junction unmatched. The CDR3 DNA reads TGCGCCAGCAGCTTGCAGCGTTCCGGGACAGGGGGCCTGAACACTGAAGCTTTCTTT. This sequence encodes CASSLQRSGTGGLNTEAFF.

The chain carries TRBV27 and TRBJ2-1; 7 bases agree with TRBD1. CDR3 size: 12 residues. CDR1 and CDR2 from the germline V gene are MNHEY and SMNVEV (reference sequence). With 5 bases clipped from V and 7 bases from J, the junction kept 2 bases outside the gene matches. The CDR3: CASSQQGNEQFF. The CDR3, as DNA: TGTGCCAGCAGTCAACAGGGGAATGAGCAGTTCTTC.

The rearrangement links TRBV5-1 to TRBJ2-5; TRBD1 is a possible D gene (6 bases). Germline CDR1 SGHRS, CDR2 YFSETQ. The CDR3 is 14 residues long. V lost 3 bases to trimming and J lost 2 bases, with 11 bases between them. CDR3 sequence reads: CASSWGQPQETQYF. The CDR3, as DNA: TGCGCCAGCAGCTGGGGACAACCTCAAGAGACCCAGTACTTC.

This clone has just one count. The rearrangement joins TRBV28 to TRBJ2-5, with D tentatively TRBD1 or TRBD2 (6 bases each). The CDR3 contains 14 residues. Germline V gene lookup returns CDR1 MDHEN and CDR2 SYDVKM. V was clipped by 6 bases and J by 1 base, with 12 bases between them. The CDR3, as DNA: TGTGCCAGCAGCCCCAGGGGACTCCAAGAGACCCAGTACTTC. It specifies CASSPRGLQETQYF.

The chain combines TRBV19 with TRBJ2-7; TRBD1 aligns across 7 bases. V gave up 10 bases and J gave up 3 bases; unmatched junction bases: 12. Germline loops: CDR1 LNHDA, CDR2 SQIVND (reference sequence). CDR3 length: 14 amino acids. DNA of the CDR3: TGTGCCACATTACCCTCGGGACAGATCTACGAGCAGTACTTC. Its translation is CATLPSGQIYEQYF.

This clone was seen a single time. V gene TRBV29-1 combines with J gene TRBJ1-4, with D maybe TRBD1 (5 bases). The germline gives CDR1 SQVTM, CDR2 ANQGSEA. The V gene lost 8 bases and the J gene lost 4 bases, with 11 bases spanning the gap. The CDR3 extends over 12 amino acids. The CDR3 protein is CSFTQDNEKLFF. The CDR3 nucleotides read TGCAGCTTCACACAGGATAATGAAAAACTGTTTTTT.

The chain employs TRBV27 and TRBJ1-6; D may be TRBD1 (5 bases). V was cut by 5 bases and J by 6 bases, with 11 bases left in between. This CDR3 is 14 amino acids long. Germline V gene sequence: CDR1 MNHEY, CDR2 SMNVEV (reference sequence). Here the CDR3 reads CASSRAGPNSPLHF. In nucleotides, the CDR3 is TGTGCCAGCAGTCGGGCAGGGCCTAATTCACCCCTCCACTTT.

J is TRBJ1-2 and V is TRBV13; D unresolved. The V end lost 6 bases, the J end lost 7 bases, and 24 bases lay between the germline ends. The length of the CDR3 is 16 residues. The V gene's germline CDR1 is PRHDT and CDR2 FYEKMQ (reference sequence). In DNA, the CDR3 is TGTGCCAGCAGTACTACCCGAGACAATCTAGGTCCTGGCTACACCTTC. This sequence encodes CASSTTRDNLGPGYTF.

This clone was found once. CDR3 protein: CASSPIFRGYLAGKSSYEQYF. In DNA form, the CDR3 reads TGCGCCAGCAGCCCGATATTTCGAGGGTACTTAGCGGGCAAGAGCTCCTACGAGCAGTACTTC. The chain recombines TRBV4-1 with TRBJ2-7, with 7 bases identical to TRBD2. The junction had 24 bases not matched to a gene; V was cut back by 4 bases and J by 0 bases. Germline CDR1 is MGHRA and CDR2 is YSYEKL. The CDR3 contains 21 residues.

The genes are TRBV4-1 and TRBJ2-7; 11 bases agree with TRBD2. This CDR3 spans 17 amino acids. V was pared by 2 bases and J by 4 bases, with 10 bases of the junction left unmatched. CDR1 and CDR2 (germline): MGHRA, YSYEKL. The CDR3 loop reads CASSQQPGTSGVYEQYF. CDR3 coding DNA: TGCGCCAGCAGCCAACAACCCGGGACTAGCGGCGTTTACGAGCAGTACTTC.

J is TRBJ2-2 and V is TRBV5-4, with TRBD2 identical over 12 bases. CDR1 SGHNT and CDR2 YYREEE come from the germline V gene (reference sequence). The CDR3 covers 18 residues. Trimming cost V 0 bases and J 4 bases; bases outside gene matches: 7. The CDR3 DNA reads TGTGCCAGCAGCTTGGGTTCTAGCGGGAGGGCGAGCACCGGGGAGCTGTTTTTT. Protein product: CASSLGSSGRASTGELFF.

The chain joins TRBV15 to TRBJ2-1; TRBD2 agrees at 7 bases. V gave up 2 bases and J gave up 4 bases; unmatched junction bases: 2. Germline lookup yields CDR1 LNHNV and CDR2 YYDKDF (reference sequence). The length of the CDR3 is 14 residues. The CDR3, as DNA: TGTGCCACCAGCAGAAGGCGGGAGTACAATGAGCAGTTCTTC. It yields the protein CATSRRREYNEQFF.

This rearrangement joins TRBV19 to TRBJ2-5, with D unresolved. Trimming removed 5 bases at V and 1 base at J, with 8 bases between. The CDR3 covers 13 residues. Germline V gene data show CDR1 as LNHDA and CDR2 as SQIVND (reference sequence). In DNA, the CDR3 is TGTGCCAGTAGTGGGGATGCCCAAGAGACCCAGTACTTC. Translating gives CASSGDAQETQYF.

The chain employs TRBV2 and TRBJ1-5; the D gene is possibly TRBD1 (5 bases). The germline V gene encodes CDR1 SNHLY and CDR2 FYNNEI. The CDR3 has 16 residues. Trimming left V 0 bases short and J 4 bases short, with 13 bases between. The CDR3 DNA reads TGTGCCAGCAGTGAAGCGGAACAGGAGTCGAATCAGCCCCAGCATTTT. Its protein product is CASSEAEQESNQPQHF.

This clone showed up just once. V is TRBV10-1 and J is TRBJ2-7; TRBD1 matches 11 bases. Trimming cost V 5 bases and J 6 bases; bases outside gene matches: 3. This CDR3 has 13 amino acids. Germline V gene lookup returns CDR1 WNHNN and CDR2 SYGVQD (reference sequence). CDR3 sequence reads: CASSKGQGGEQYF. CDR3 DNA sequence: TGCGCCAGCAGTAAGGGACAGGGGGGCGAGCAGTACTTC.

The rearrangement joins TRBV28 to TRBJ1-4; D is ambiguous. V shed 5 bases and J shed 6 bases, with 16 bases lying between them. Germline V CDR1 and CDR2: MDHEN, SYDVKM. This CDR3 contains 15 residues. The CDR3 sequence is CASSPQAPVYEKLFF. In nucleotides, the CDR3 is TGTGCCAGCAGTCCCCAAGCTCCTGTGTATGAAAAACTGTTTTTT.

The chain has TRBV28 and TRBJ2-5, with TRBD2 matching over 14 bases. The germline V gene encodes CDR1 MDHEN and CDR2 SYDVKM. This CDR3 has 20 amino acids. Unmatched junction bases numbered 18, after V lost 4 bases and J lost 5 bases. The chain's CDR3 is CASSSVGTSGSGFGFETQYF. The CDR3 DNA is TGTGCCAGCAGTTCCGTAGGGACTAGCGGGAGTGGTTTTGGTTTTGAGACCCAGTACTTC.

The rearrangement uses TRBV6-1 and TRBJ1-1; D perhaps matches TRBD1 (6 bases). The germline gives CDR1 MNHNS, CDR2 SASEGT. Deletions cut 4 bases from V and 1 base from J, with 13 bases between. The CDR3 spans 15 residues. Written as DNA, the CDR3 is TGTGCCAGCAGTGGCGCCGGACAGAGGAACACTGAAGCTTTCTTT. As protein: CASSGAGQRNTEAFF.

This sequence joins TRBV19 and TRBJ2-5; 10 nucleotides line up with TRBD2. Germline lookup yields CDR1 LNHDA and CDR2 SQIVND (reference sequence). The J segment lost 5 bases and the V segment lost 3 bases, leaving 6 bases of the junction unmatched. This CDR3 contains 15 residues. The CDR3 DNA reads TGTGCCAGTAGTATGAGCGGGGGGGCAGAGGAGACCCAGTACTTC. This sequence encodes CASSMSGGAEETQYF.

This clone was observed a few times. The rearrangement uses TRBV19 and TRBJ1-5, with D unresolved. Trimming stripped 4 bases from V and 6 bases from J, with 10 bases between. The germline CDR1 and CDR2 sequences are LNHDA and SQIVND (reference sequence). The CDR3 has 13 residues. CDR3 sequence: CASSTDLGQPQHF. CDR3 DNA: TGTGCCAGTAGTACCGACTTGGGTCAGCCCCAGCATTTT. Together with reference TRBV19 and TRBJ1-5, the CDR3 gives the full variable domain: DGGITQSPKYLFRKEGQNVTLSCEQNLNHDAMYWYRQDPGQGLRLIYYSQIVNDFQKGDIAEGYSVSREKKESFPLTVTSAQKNPTAFYLCASSTDLGQPQHFGDGTRLSIL.

The V and J genes are TRBV27 and TRBJ1-2; 7 bases agree with TRBD1. After removal of 0 bases from V and 12 bases from J, the junction contained 7 bases not matched to a gene. Germline V gene sequence: CDR1 MNHEY, CDR2 SMNVEV (reference sequence). The CDR3 sequence is 13 residues long. The CDR3 region has the DNA TGTGCCAGCAGTTTATCGGCCAGGGGGGAAGACACCTTC. It codes for CASSLSARGEDTF.

This chain links TRBV4-1 with TRBJ1-5; tentatively, D is TRBD1 (5 bases). The CDR3 totals 16 residues. Trimming shortened V by 0 bases and J by 5 bases, and 14 bases separated the two germline ends. Germline V gene lookup returns CDR1 MGHRA and CDR2 YSYEKL. The CDR3 region has the DNA TGCGCCAGCAGCCAAGAGCGACAGTGGCGCCATCAGCCCCAGCATTTT. Translated, it gives CASSQERQWRHQPQHF.

The rearrangement uses TRBV7-2 and TRBJ2-7; D unclear. CDR1 is SGHTA, CDR2 FQGNSA, per germline. The CDR3 runs to 13 residues. The V gene lost 1 base and the J gene lost 2 bases, with 6 bases spanning the gap. Here the CDR3 reads CASSLVRTYEQYF. The DNA of the CDR3 is TGTGCCAGCAGCTTAGTGCGCACCTACGAGCAGTACTTC.